A single TCR beta chain is shown here with its context. These data originate in a study of human T cells and chemical hapten exposure. TCRdb reprocessed the RACE reads via MiXCR and lists one record per CDR3 protein. Of about 270,000 distinct CDR3 sequences listed, about 7.7% were seen once; the top ten hold roughly 1.2%. Germline lookup yields CDR1 DFQATT and CDR2 SNEGSKA (reference sequence). This CDR3 contains 13 residues. V was shortened by 0 bases and J by 4 bases, with 9 bases between the two germline ends. Indicated time point: pre-sensitization, week 0. Treatment meaning: therapeutic diphenylcyclopropenone sensitization with weekly scalp DPC.

The clonotype comes from a man aged 18 to 35 with alopecia areata. Some clones in this sample may be carry-over from other donors' samples. The chain couples TRBV20-1 to TRBJ1-2, with D hard to call. Sample: whole blood, taken in connection with sensitization to the hapten diphenylcyclopropenone (DPC). Written as DNA, the CDR3 is TGCAGTGCTAGAGATCTGCAGCCCTATGGCTACACCTTC. Protein: CSARDLQPYGYTF.